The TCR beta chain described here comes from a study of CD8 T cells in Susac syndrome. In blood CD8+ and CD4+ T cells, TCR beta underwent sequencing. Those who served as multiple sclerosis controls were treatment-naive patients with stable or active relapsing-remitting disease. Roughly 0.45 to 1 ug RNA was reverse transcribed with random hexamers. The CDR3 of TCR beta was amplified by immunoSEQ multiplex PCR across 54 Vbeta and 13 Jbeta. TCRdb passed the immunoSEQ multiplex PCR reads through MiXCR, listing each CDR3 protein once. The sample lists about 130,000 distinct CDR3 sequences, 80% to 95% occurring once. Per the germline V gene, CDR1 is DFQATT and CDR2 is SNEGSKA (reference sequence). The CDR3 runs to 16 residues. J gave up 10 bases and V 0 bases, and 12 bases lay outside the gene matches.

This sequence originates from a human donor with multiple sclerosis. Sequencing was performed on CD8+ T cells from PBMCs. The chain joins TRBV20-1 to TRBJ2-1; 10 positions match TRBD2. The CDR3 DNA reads TGCAGTGCTAGAGAGGACCTAGCGGGAGTAGGAGAGGAGCAGTTCTTC. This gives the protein CSAREDLAGVGEEQFF.